A selection of T cell receptor beta chains follows, all from one sample in a study of T cell repertoires in cytomegalovirus infection. TCRdb reprocessed the reads with MiXCR, giving one entry per CDR3 protein. The profile shows 150,000 to 200,000 distinct CDR3 sequences, approximately 15% of them singletons. The specimen sequenced was PBMCs. Receptor source: a human donor in good health (CMV status not recorded). Some clones in this sample may be carry-over from other donors' samples. The CDR3 runs from the conserved cysteine through the conserved F or W. The D gene is left open where the match is weak. Rows may omit the clone size; those that give it use once, few, many or a size class.

j_call v_call cdr3_length d_call clone_size cdr3_nt cdr3_aa
TRBJ2-1 TRBV7-6 15 TRBD2 many TGTGCCAGCAGCTTAGCTAGCGGGCCGTACAATGAGCAGTTCTTC CASSLASGPYNEQFF
TRBJ1-1 TRBV6-1 15 NA many TGTGCCAGCAGTTCCGGGACGAGGGGGGCCACTGAAGCTTTCTTT CASSSGTRGATEAFF
TRBJ1-5 TRBV20-1 14 NA few TGCAGTGCCAAACTTGGCCTCGTGGGGCAGCCCCAGCATTTT CSAKLGLVGQPQHF
TRBJ2-1 TRBV6-4 15 TRBD2 NA TGTGCCAGCAGTCCCCGGGGGGAAGCCTACAATGAGCAGTTCTTC CASSPRGEAYNEQFF
TRBJ1-5 TRBV7-8 19 TRBD1 many TGTGCCAGCAGCTTAGCAAGGACAGGGCCTCAATATAGCAATCAGCCCCAGCATTTT CASSLARTGPQYSNQPQHF
TRBJ2-7 TRBV18 14 NA many TGTGCCAGCTCATCAACAGTGGCCCCCTACGAGCAGTACTTC CASSSTVAPYEQYF
TRBJ2-7 TRBV11-2 19 NA many TGTGCCAGCAGCTTAGTGGGCGGAGACGGATGGGTTAAAGGCTACGAGCAGTACTTC CASSLVGGDGWVKGYEQYF
TRBJ2-3 TRBV11-2 14 NA many TGTGCCAGCAGCCCCGGACTATCCACAGATACGCAGTATTTT CASSPGLSTDTQYF
TRBJ1-1 TRBV29-1 13 NA few TGCAGCGTTGAACCCGGACCCAGCACTGAAGCTTTCTTT CSVEPGPSTEAFF
TRBJ1-3 TRBV20-1 14 NA NA TGCAGTGCCAGACATGGAACAGCTGGAAACACCATATATTTT CSARHGTAGNTIYF
TRBJ2-6 TRBV20-1 16 NA few TGCAGTGCTAGGAGGGTATCCGACTCTGGGGCCAACGTCCTGACTTTC CSARRVSDSGANVLTF